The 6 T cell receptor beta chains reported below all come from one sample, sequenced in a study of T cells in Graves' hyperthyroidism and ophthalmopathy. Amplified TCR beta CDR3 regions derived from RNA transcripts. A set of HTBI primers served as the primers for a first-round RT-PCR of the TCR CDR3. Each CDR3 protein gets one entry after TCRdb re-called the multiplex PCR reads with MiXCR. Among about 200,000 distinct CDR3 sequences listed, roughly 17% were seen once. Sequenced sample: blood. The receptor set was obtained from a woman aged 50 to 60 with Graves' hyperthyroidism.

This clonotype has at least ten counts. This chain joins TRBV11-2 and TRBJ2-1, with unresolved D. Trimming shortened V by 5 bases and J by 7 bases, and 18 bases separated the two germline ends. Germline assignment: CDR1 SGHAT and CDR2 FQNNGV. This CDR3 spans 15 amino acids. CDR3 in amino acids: CASSPQIGSTNEQFF. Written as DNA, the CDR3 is TGTGCCAGCAGCCCACAGATAGGATCTACAAATGAGCAGTTCTTC.

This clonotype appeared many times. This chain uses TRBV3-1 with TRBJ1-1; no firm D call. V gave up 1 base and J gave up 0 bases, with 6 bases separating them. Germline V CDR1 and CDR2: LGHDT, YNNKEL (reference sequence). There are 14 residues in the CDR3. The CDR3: CASSQGNMNTEAFF. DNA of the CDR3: TGTGCCAGCAGCCAAGGAAATATGAACACTGAAGCTTTCTTT. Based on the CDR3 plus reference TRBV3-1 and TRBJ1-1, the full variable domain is DTAVSQTPKYLVTQMGNDKSIKCEQNLGHDTMYWYKQDSKKFLKIMFSYNNKELIINETVPNRFSPKSPDKAHLNLHINSLELGDSAVYFCASSQGNMNTEAFFGQGTRLTVV.

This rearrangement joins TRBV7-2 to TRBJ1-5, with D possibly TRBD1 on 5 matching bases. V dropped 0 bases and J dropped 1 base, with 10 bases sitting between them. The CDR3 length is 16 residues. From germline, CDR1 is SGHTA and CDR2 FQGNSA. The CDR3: CASSLAGGMSNQPQHF. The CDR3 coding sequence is TGTGCCAGCAGCTTAGCCGGGGGAATGAGCAATCAGCCCCAGCATTTT.

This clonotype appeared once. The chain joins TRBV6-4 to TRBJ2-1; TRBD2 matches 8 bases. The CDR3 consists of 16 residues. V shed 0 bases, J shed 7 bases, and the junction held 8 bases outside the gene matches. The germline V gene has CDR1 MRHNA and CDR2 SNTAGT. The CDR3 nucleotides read TGTGCCAGCAGTGACTCGCCAGCGGGAGTTTTAAATGAGCAGTTCTTC. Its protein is CASSDSPAGVLNEQFF.

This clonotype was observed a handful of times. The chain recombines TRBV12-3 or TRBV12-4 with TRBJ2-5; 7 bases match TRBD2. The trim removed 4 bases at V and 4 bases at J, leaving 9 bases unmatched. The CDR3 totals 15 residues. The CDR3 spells CASSWGGSGPETQYF. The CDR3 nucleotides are TGTGCCAGCAGTTGGGGGGGTTCGGGGCCAGAGACCCAGTACTTC.

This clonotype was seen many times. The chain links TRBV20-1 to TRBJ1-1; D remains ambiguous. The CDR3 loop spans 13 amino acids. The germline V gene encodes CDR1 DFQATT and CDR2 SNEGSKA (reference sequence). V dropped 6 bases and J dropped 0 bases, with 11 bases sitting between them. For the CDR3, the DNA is TGCAGTGCCCCTTCGGACTTGAACACTGAAGCTTTCTTT. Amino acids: CSAPSDLNTEAFF.